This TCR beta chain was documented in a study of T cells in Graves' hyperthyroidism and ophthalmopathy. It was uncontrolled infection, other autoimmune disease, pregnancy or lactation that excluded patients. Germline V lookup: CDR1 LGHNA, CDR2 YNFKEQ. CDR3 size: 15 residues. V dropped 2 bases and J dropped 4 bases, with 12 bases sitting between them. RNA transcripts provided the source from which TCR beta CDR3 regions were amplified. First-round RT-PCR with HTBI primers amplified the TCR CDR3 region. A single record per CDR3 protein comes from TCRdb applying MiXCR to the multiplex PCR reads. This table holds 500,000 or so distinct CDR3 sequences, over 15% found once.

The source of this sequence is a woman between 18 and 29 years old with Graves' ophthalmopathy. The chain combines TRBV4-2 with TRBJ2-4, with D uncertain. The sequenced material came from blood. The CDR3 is CASSQILGKKNIQYF. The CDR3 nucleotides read TGTGCCAGCAGCCAAATCCTTGGCAAGAAAAACATTCAGTACTTC.